This TCR beta chain was identified in a study of OX40 agonist ivuxolimab in advanced cancers. For context, the study as a whole: Ivuxolimab, which targeted the costimulatory receptor OX40 (CD134), was an agonistic, fully human IgG2 monoclonal antibody. Of the 50 to 55 patients in dose escalation, about 20 had hepatocellular carcinoma, around 15 had melanoma, 9 had renal cell carcinoma and 9 had head and neck cancer. Patients were allowed to have had prior anti-PD-1, anti-PD-L1 or anti-CTLA-4 therapy, and about 40% of the dose-escalation patients had been treated with checkpoint inhibitors. The purpose of peripheral TCRbeta sequencing was to test whether ivuxolimab changed TCR sequence diversity and led to clonal T-cell expansion. In the dose-escalation cohort, roughly 80% of patients were male, and the mean age was approximately 60 years, with a range of roughly 23 to 85. Partial responses occurred in three dose-escalation patients: two with cutaneous melanoma and one with hepatocellular carcinoma. Intravenous ivuxolimab was administered to patients every 2 weeks at six dose levels: 0.01, 0.1, 0.3, 1.5, 3 and 10 mg/kg. The monotherapy dose-escalation portion (N = 52 patients) of the phase I ivuxolimab trial is reported in the paper.

Overall study outcomes, separate from this receptor: Low levels of normalized T-cell clonal expansion were also seen in some patients who did not respond. The antigen specificity of the clonally expanded peripheral T cells was not determined. Partial responders in the 0.1-3.0 mg/kg groups had among the lowest normalized peripheral clonal expansion, especially among CD8+ T cells. At doses of 0.1 to 3.0 mg/kg, clonal expansion of both CD4+ and CD8+ T cells in blood was seen between baseline and week 6. After ivuxolimab, expanded clones were on average more numerous among CD8+ T cells than among CD4+ T cells.

Genomic DNA was extracted from sorted cells for sequencing of the TCRbeta CDR3 region. The immunoSEQ Assay was used to sequence the TCRbeta CDR3 regions. The table comes from immuneACCESS by way of TCRdb, which keeps in-frame sequences with V and J called. Part of the clones is missing from these tables; in studies checked, under half for an unresolved V gene and the rest for unknown reasons. The sample has about 76,000 clones on record, roughly 87% of them singletons. Under 0.25% of the sample lies in the top ten. The trial excluded patients who had a history of autoimmune disease or who were on systemic immunosuppression. Peripheral blood for TCR sequencing was collected from all dose cohorts at baseline, on cycle 4 day 1, and on cycle 7 day 1. Samples came from an open-label, multicenter, first-in-human phase I dose-escalation trial of ivuxolimab. Adults with locally advanced or metastatic head and neck squamous cell, hepatocellular, melanoma or renal cell carcinoma were enrolled in the trial. CD4+ and CD8+ T cells were sorted separately from peripheral blood before TCR sequencing.

A remark on this clone: Its antigen is unknown. The sample holds no much larger clone one base away, and base qualities are not on file.

CDR3 length: 16 amino acids, cysteine to phenylalanine. Only the CDR3 region is kept as DNA, spanning 48 bases read in frame from base 1. V trim: 1 base; J trim: 4 bases; unmatched bases: 7. Via the germline V gene (reference sequence), CDR1 is MNHEY and CDR2 SMNVEV. The clonotype comes from an adult with an advanced solid tumor such as melanoma, head and neck, liver or kidney cancer. The chain links TRBV27 with TRBJ2-5; TRBD2 matches 9 bases in the middle. The material sequenced was CD4+ or CD8+ T cells sorted from blood, taken in a trial of the OX40 agonist ivuxolimab. The CDR3: CASSLFPAGGGETQYF. The nucleotides are TGTGCCAGCAGTTTATTCCCAGCGGGAGGAGGAGAGACCCAGTACTTC.